This T cell receptor (beta chain) came from a study of shared clonotypes between healthy human individuals. Turning to the study itself: The composition of the donors was a couple of women and three men aged 18 to 49.

CDR1 and CDR2 from the germline V gene are SQVTM and ANQGSEA. The CDR3 is 13 amino acids. V was cut by 6 bases and J by 8 bases, with 14 bases left in between. In this sample, this clone turned up once. Libraries were prepared by immunoSEQ multiplex PCR; TCRdb keeps only in-frame clonotypes and omits some of them. The table lists 300,000 to 400,000 clones, less than 85% of them singletons. The sequenced sample consisted of memory CD4+ T cells sorted from blood. As to subset: CD45RA-negative fraction. The chain links TRBV29-1 to TRBJ1-6, with D tentatively TRBD1 (5 bases). This TCR was sampled from a man aged 25-45 years in good health. The CDR3 sequence is CSVGQGSDSPLHF. In nucleotides, the CDR3 is TGCAGCGTGGGGCAGGGTTCGGATTCACCCCTCCACTTT.